Listed here are 26 T cell receptor beta chains from one sample, sequenced in a study of OX40 agonist ivuxolimab in advanced cancers. Some clones are missing from TCRdb's copy, which holds only in-frame ones; the method was immunoSEQ multiplex PCR. This sample has 65,000 to 80,000 clones, with less than 90% found just once. Material: CD4+ or CD8+ T cells sorted from blood, obtained in a trial of the OX40 agonist ivuxolimab. All receptors derive from an adult with an advanced solid tumor such as melanoma, head and neck, liver or kidney cancer.

The chain is built from TRBV12-5 and TRBJ2-7; tentative D call: TRBD2 (6 bases). The CDR3 spans 14 residues. CDR1 LGHNT and CDR2 FRNRAP come from the germline V gene. The ends were cut back, 0 bases at V and 1 base at J, with 7 bases in the middle. The CDR3 nucleotides read TGTGCTAGTGGTTTGGTGGGAGGATCCTACGAGCAGTACTTC. Translating it yields CASGLVGGSYEQYF.

The genes are TRBV7-2 and TRBJ2-5; 8 nucleotides match TRBD2. The better agreement between TRBJ2-7 and the DNA end casts doubt on the J call. The CDR3 has 13 residues. Germline CDR1 SGHTA, CDR2 FQGNSA. The CDR3 is CASSLVAGYEQYF. The CDR3 nucleotides read TGTGCCAGCAGCTTAGTAGCGGGATACGAGCAGTACTTC.

The J gene is TRBJ2-1, the V gene TRBV7-2, with 11 bases matching TRBD2. After removal of 0 bases from V and 7 bases from J, the junction contained 2 bases not matched to a gene. Germline-derived CDR1 and CDR2 are SGHTA and FQGNSA. The CDR3 runs 15 residues. The CDR3 nucleotides are TGTGCCAGCAGCTTAGCACTAGCGGGAGTAAATGAGCAGTTCTTC. This encodes CASSLALAGVNEQFF.

The rearrangement links TRBV19 to TRBJ2-7; D is undetermined. Germline lookup yields CDR1 LNHDA and CDR2 SQIVND (reference sequence). The CDR3 runs 14 residues. The V end lost 1 base, the J end lost 3 bases, and 10 bases lay between the germline ends. CDR3 residues: CASSIAGTNYEQYF. CDR3 sequence (DNA): TGTGCCAGTAGTATAGCGGGTACTAACTACGAGCAGTACTTC.

The chain combines TRBV6-1 with TRBJ2-1; no clear D gene. CDR1 is MNHNS, CDR2 SASEGT, per germline. V lost 3 bases, J lost 4 bases, and 4 bases lay in between. The CDR3 contains 12 residues. As DNA, the CDR3 is TGTGCCAGCAGTGATCGTTACAATGAGCAGTTCTTC. It encodes CASSDRYNEQFF.

The rearrangement joins TRBV6-1 to TRBJ2-7; the match to TRBD1 covers 7 bases. CDR1 is MNHNS, CDR2 SASEGT, per germline. The ends lost 2 bases at V and 2 bases at J; junction bases unmatched: 6. The CDR3 length is 15 residues. CDR3 protein: CASSELGTATYEQYF. DNA for the CDR3: TGTGCCAGCAGTGAACTGGGGACAGCTACCTACGAGCAGTACTTC.

The chain couples TRBV7-2 to TRBJ2-2; 8 nucleotides match TRBD1. CDR3 length: 16 residues. Trimming took 1 base from V and 7 from J; bases not matched to a gene: 8. Germline V CDR1 and CDR2: SGHTA, FQGNSA. The DNA of the CDR3 is TGTGCCAGCAGCTTAGTTAGGACAGGGTTCGGCGGGGAGCTGTTTTTT. Protein sequence: CASSLVRTGFGGELFF.

The rearrangement joins TRBV9 to TRBJ1-3; D is possibly TRBD1 (5 bases). The CDR3 has 13 residues. Trimming shortened V by 5 bases and J by 2 bases, and 8 bases separated the two germline ends. CDR1 and CDR2 from the germline V gene are SGDLS and YYNGEE. The CDR3: CASSWGAGNTIYF. CDR3 nucleotide sequence: TGTGCCAGCAGTTGGGGGGCTGGAAACACCATATATTTT.

The rearrangement joins TRBV6-6 to TRBJ2-1, with 9 bases that match TRBD2. Germline V lookup: CDR1 MNHNY, CDR2 SVGAGI (reference sequence). The CDR3 contains 12 residues. The V and J ends lost 7 bases and 10 bases, in that order; junction bases with no gene match: 5. CDR3 bases: TGTGCCAGCATTAGCGGGAGCGGCGAGCAGTTCTTC. Translated: CASISGSGEQFF.

This clone was detected only a few times. V and J are TRBV11-2 and TRBJ2-7, with 10 bases that match TRBD2. J was trimmed by 4 bases and V by 0 bases; bases with no gene match: 9. Germline loops: CDR1 SGHAT, CDR2 FQNNGV. The CDR3 extends over 17 amino acids. In DNA, the CDR3 is TGTGCCAGCAGCTTAGATTCCCCAGCGGGAGGGGGGTACGAGCAGTACTTC. It yields the protein CASSLDSPAGGGYEQYF.

The CDR3 coding sequence is TGTGCCACCAGCAGAGTGGGGGGAGGCTACGAGCAGTACTTC. This encodes CATSRVGGGYEQYF. The V gene is TRBV15, the J gene TRBJ2-7, with TRBD2 as a possible D gene (6 bases). Germline-derived CDR1 and CDR2 are LNHNV and YYDKDF (reference sequence). CDR3 length: 14 residues. Between the trimmed V and J ends, which lost 1 base and 3 bases, there was a span of 10 bases.

This chain uses TRBV7-2 with TRBJ1-1; possible D gene TRBD1, 6 bases. The CDR3 extends over 15 amino acids. The V gene lost 2 bases and the J gene lost 8 bases, with 18 bases spanning the gap. Looked up from germline, CDR1 is SGHTA and CDR2 is FQGNSA. The CDR3 here is CASSLHGGAPGEAFF. The DNA of the CDR3 is TGTGCCAGCAGCTTACATGGGGGCGCTCCGGGGGAAGCTTTCTTT.

V gene TRBV5-1 combines with J gene TRBJ2-1, with a weak D call TRBD1 (9 bases). The CDR3 is 17 amino acids. Germline assignment: CDR1 SGHRS and CDR2 YFSETQ. V was pared by 5 bases and J by 7 bases, with 25 bases between. CDR3 sequence (DNA): TGCGCCAGCAGTTCCCCGGGAGGGACAGGGAAGAGGAATGAGCAGTTCTTC. It is translated as CASSSPGGTGKRNEQFF.

The V gene is TRBV7-3, the J gene TRBJ2-3; no clear D. V lost 5 bases, J lost 7 bases, and 10 bases lay in between. This CDR3 has 12 residues. Germline V gene lookup returns CDR1 SGHTA and CDR2 FQGTGA. The CDR3, as DNA: TGTGCCAGCAGCCTTAATCGGTATACGCAGTATTTT. This translates into CASSLNRYTQYF.

Comment on this clone: A read error may explain this, as a much larger clone is one base away. The chain employs TRBV6-6 and TRBJ1-1, with 7 bases fitting TRBD1. The V segment lost 5 bases and the J segment 1 base; nucleotides outside the gene matches: 1. CDR1 is MNHNY and CDR2 is SVGAGI in the germline V gene (reference sequence). This CDR3 spans 13 amino acids. CDR3: CASSRQGNTEAFF. CDR3 sequence (DNA): TGTGCCAGCAGTAGACAGGGGAACACTGAAGCTTTCTTT.

The chain combines TRBV7-2 with TRBJ2-3; D could derive from TRBD1 or TRBD2 (5 bases each). Germline V gene lookup returns CDR1 SGHTA and CDR2 FQGNSA. The ends were cut back, 4 bases at V and 6 bases at J, with 17 bases in the middle. The length of the CDR3 is 15 residues. The CDR3 loop reads CASSSLGTMRDTQYF. The DNA of the CDR3 is TGTGCCAGCAGCTCCCTCGGGACGATGCGGGATACGCAGTATTTT.

The chain is built from TRBV7-2 and TRBJ2-5, with a possible D match to TRBD1 (6 bases). The CDR3 is 15 residues long. Between the trimmed V and J ends, which lost 0 bases and 5 bases, there was a span of 13 bases. From germline, CDR1 is SGHTA and CDR2 FQGNSA. The CDR3 sequence is CASSLAGRGIETQYF. The CDR3, as DNA: TGTGCCAGCAGCTTAGCGGGCAGGGGAATCGAGACCCAGTACTTC. Together with reference TRBV7-2 and TRBJ2-5, the CDR3 gives the full variable domain: GAGVSQSPSNKVTEKGKDVELRCDPISGHTALYWYRQSLGQGLEFLIYFQGNSAPDKSGLPSDRFSAERTGGSVSTLTIQRTQQEDSAVYLCASSLAGRGIETQYFGPGTRLLVL.

CDR3 sequence: CASSQEGGGPYNEQFF. The DNA of the CDR3 is TGCGCCAGCAGCCAAGAGGGAGGGGGCCCCTACAATGAGCAGTTCTTC. This rearrangement joins TRBV4-1 to TRBJ2-1, with D perhaps given as TRBD1 or TRBD2 (7 bases each). This CDR3 is 16 amino acids long. Trimming pared 0 bases from V and 2 bases from J, leaving 11 bases between. Per germline, CDR1 MGHRA and CDR2 YSYEKL.

CDR3 sequence reads: CASSINYLGNQPQHF. The CDR3 region has the DNA TGTGCCAGTAGTATAAACTACTTAGGCAATCAGCCCCAGCATTTT. The genes are TRBV19 and TRBJ1-5; D is undetermined. V shed 2 bases and J shed 2 bases, with 10 bases lying between them. The CDR3 has 15 residues. Germline loops: CDR1 LNHDA, CDR2 SQIVND (reference sequence).

The V gene is TRBV7-2, the J gene TRBJ2-5; D gene uncertain. This CDR3 contains 13 residues. The germline V gene encodes CDR1 SGHTA and CDR2 FQGNSA. The V end lost 6 bases, the J end lost 5 bases, and 13 bases lay between the germline ends. The CDR3 DNA follows: TGTGCCAGCAGACCAGGTGGGGTTGAGACCCAGTACTTC. Protein: CASRPGGVETQYF.

About this clone: Compared with germline, one end of the junction differs, possibly owing to a read error. The chain combines TRBV11-2 with TRBJ2-1; tentative D call: TRBD2 (5 bases). This CDR3 region has 14 residues. CDR1 and CDR2 (germline): SGHAT, FQNNGV. CDR3 sequence (DNA): TGTGCCAGCAGCCTAGAGGACTCTATCAATGAGCAGTTCTTC. Translation: CASSLEDSINEQFF.

The chain combines TRBV2 with TRBJ1-4; 8 bases match TRBD1. This CDR3 contains 13 residues. The germline gives CDR1 SNHLY, CDR2 FYNNEI. V dropped 8 bases and J dropped 6; count of bases not matched to a gene: 5. For the CDR3, the DNA is TGTGCCAGCCAGACAGGGGAGGATGAAAAACTGTTTTTT. Its protein is CASQTGEDEKLFF.

A single count supports this clone. The chain links TRBV5-1 to TRBJ2-7; perhaps D is TRBD1 or TRBD2 (6 bases each). This CDR3 has 16 amino acids. CDR1 SGHRS and CDR2 YFSETQ come from the germline V gene. V was clipped by 4 bases and J by 4 bases, with 21 bases between them. CDR3 sequence: CASSAGGEAGVYEQYF. The CDR3 coding sequence is TGCGCCAGCAGCGCCGGGGGCGAAGCTGGGGTTTACGAGCAGTACTTC.

V gene TRBV5-6 combines with J gene TRBJ2-1, with 9 bases fitting TRBD1. Unmatched junction bases numbered 7, after V lost 1 base and J lost 8 bases. Per germline, CDR1 SGHDT and CDR2 YYEEEE. The CDR3 is 15 amino acids. The DNA for the CDR3 is TGTGCCAGCAGCTTGACAATTCGGACAGGGGATGAGCAGTTCTTC. Its translation: CASSLTIRTGDEQFF.

V is TRBV10-1 and J is TRBJ2-7; the match to TRBD1 covers 12 bases. Germline V gives CDR1 WNHNN, CDR2 SYGVQD (reference sequence). This CDR3 contains 15 residues. V dropped 6 bases and J dropped 8; count of bases not matched to a gene: 11. CDR3 nucleotides: TGCGCCAGCAGCCAAGGGGGGACAGGGGGCATCCAGCAGTACTTC. This encodes CASSQGGTGGIQQYF.

V usage is TRBV4-1 and J usage is TRBJ1-1; TRBD1 matches 7 bases. CDR1 MGHRA and CDR2 YSYEKL come from the germline V gene. The CDR3 runs 18 residues. Trimming removed 2 bases from V and 3 bases from J; junction bases left unmatched: 15. DNA of the CDR3: TGCGCCAGCAGCCAATTAGGCGAGCGACAGGGCATGGACACTGAAGCTTTCTTT. Protein product: CASSQLGERQGMDTEAFF.